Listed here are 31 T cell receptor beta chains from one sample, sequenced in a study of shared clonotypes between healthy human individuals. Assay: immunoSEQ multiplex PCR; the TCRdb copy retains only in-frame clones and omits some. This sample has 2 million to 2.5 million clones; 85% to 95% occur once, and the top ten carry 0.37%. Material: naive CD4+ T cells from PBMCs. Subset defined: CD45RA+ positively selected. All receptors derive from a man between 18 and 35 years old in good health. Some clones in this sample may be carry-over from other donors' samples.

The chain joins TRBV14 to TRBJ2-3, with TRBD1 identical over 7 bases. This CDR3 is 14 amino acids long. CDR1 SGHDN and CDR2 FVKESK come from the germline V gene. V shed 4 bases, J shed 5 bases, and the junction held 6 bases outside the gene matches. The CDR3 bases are TGTGCCAGCAGCCGAGGGGGCGCGGGAGATACGCAGTATTTT. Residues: CASSRGGAGDTQYF.

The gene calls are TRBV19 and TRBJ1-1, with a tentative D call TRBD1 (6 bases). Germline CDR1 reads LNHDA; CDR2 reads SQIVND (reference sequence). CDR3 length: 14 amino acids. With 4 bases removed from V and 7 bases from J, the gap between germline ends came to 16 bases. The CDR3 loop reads CASSKSGGDDEAFF. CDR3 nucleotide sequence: TGTGCCAGTAGTAAGTCGGGGGGCGACGATGAAGCTTTCTTT. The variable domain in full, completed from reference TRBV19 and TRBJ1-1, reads DGGITQSPKYLFRKEGQNVTLSCEQNLNHDAMYWYRQDPGQGLRLIYYSQIVNDFQKGDIAEGYSVSREKKESFPLTVTSAQKNPTAFYLCASSKSGGDDEAFFGQGTRLTVV.

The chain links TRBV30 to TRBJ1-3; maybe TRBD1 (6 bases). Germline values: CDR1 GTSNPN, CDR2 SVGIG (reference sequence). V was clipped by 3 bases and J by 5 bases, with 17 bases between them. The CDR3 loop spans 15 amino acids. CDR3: CAWRGGAPRRNTIYF. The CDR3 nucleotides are TGTGCCTGGAGAGGGGGGGCTCCCAGGAGAAACACCATATATTTT.

CDR3 nucleotide sequence: TGTGCCAGCAGCTTGGTGCCAGGCTACACCTTC. Its protein is CASSLVPGYTF. The chain uses TRBV5-8 and TRBJ1-2, with no clear D. Germline CDR1 and CDR2: SGHTS and YDEGEE. V was cut by 0 bases and J by 8 bases, with 5 bases left in between. The length of the CDR3 is 11 residues.

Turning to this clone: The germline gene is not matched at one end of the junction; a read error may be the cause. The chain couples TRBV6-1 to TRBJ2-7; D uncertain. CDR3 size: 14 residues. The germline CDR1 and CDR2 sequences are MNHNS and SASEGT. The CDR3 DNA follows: TGTGCCAGCAGTAGAAAGGGTGACACGTCTCCCCCTCGTTTC. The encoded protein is CASSRKGDTSPPRF.

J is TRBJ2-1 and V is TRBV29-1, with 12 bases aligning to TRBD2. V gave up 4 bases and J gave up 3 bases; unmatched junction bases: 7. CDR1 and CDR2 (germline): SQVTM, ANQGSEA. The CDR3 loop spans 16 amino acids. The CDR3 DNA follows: TGCAGCGTTGGACGGACTAGCGGGGAGGGCTACAATGAGCAGTTCTTC. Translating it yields CSVGRTSGEGYNEQFF.

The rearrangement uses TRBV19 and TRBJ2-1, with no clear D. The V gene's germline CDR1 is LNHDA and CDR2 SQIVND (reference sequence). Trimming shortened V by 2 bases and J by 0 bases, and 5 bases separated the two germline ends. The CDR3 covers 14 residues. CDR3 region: CASSISGSYNEQFF. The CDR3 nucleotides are TGTGCCAGTAGTATATCGGGCTCCTACAATGAGCAGTTCTTC.

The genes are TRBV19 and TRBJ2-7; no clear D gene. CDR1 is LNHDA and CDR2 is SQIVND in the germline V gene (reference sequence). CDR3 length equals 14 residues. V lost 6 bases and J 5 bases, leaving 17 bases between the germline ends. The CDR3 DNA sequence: TGTGCCAGTAGCTCTGGGTCTCCAGTCGACGAGCAGTACTTC. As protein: CASSSGSPVDEQYF. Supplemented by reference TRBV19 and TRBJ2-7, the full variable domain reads DGGITQSPKYLFRKEGQNVTLSCEQNLNHDAMYWYRQDPGQGLRLIYYSQIVNDFQKGDIAEGYSVSREKKESFPLTVTSAQKNPTAFYLCASSSGSPVDEQYFGPGTRLTVT.

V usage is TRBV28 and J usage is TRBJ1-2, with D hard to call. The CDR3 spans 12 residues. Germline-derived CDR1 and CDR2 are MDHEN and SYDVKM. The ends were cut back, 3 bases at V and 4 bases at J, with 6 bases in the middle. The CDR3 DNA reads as TGTGCCAGCAGTTTGAAGCTCTATGGCTACACCTTC. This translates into CASSLKLYGYTF.

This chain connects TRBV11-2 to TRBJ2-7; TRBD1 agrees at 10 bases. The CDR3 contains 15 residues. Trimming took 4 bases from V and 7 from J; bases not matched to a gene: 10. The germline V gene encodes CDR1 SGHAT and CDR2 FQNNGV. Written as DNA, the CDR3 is TGTGCCAGCAGCTCGAATCGGGACAGGGGCAGTGAGCAGTACTTC. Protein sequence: CASSSNRDRGSEQYF.

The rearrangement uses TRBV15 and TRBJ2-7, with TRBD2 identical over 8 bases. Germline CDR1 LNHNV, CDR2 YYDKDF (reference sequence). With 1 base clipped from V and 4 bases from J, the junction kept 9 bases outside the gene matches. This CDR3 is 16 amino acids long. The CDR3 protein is CATSRAFAGGLYEQYF. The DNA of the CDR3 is TGTGCCACCAGCAGAGCATTCGCGGGAGGTTTGTACGAGCAGTACTTC.

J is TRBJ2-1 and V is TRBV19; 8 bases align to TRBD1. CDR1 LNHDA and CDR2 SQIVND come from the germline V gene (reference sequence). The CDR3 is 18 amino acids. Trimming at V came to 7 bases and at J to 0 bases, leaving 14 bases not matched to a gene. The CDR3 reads CASTHRSRGLSSYNEQFF. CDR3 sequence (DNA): TGTGCCAGTACCCACAGAAGCAGGGGGCTTAGCTCCTACAATGAGCAGTTCTTC.

CDR3 in amino acids: CSVAPREGSTDTQYF. As DNA, the CDR3 is TGCAGCGTTGCTCCGCGGGAGGGTAGCACAGATACGCAGTATTTT. This chain links TRBV29-1 with TRBJ2-3, with 9 bases lining up with TRBD2. The CDR3 has 15 amino acids. Germline V lookup: CDR1 SQVTM, CDR2 ANQGSEA. Trimming cost V 4 bases and J 0 bases; bases outside gene matches: 5.

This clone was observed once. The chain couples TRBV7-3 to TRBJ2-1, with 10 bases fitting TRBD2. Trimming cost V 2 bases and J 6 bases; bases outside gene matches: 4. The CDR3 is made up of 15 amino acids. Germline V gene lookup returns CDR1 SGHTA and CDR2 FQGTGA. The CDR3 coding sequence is TGTGCCAGCAGCTTAGTCGGGACTAGCGTCAATGAGCAGTTCTTC. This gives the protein CASSLVGTSVNEQFF.

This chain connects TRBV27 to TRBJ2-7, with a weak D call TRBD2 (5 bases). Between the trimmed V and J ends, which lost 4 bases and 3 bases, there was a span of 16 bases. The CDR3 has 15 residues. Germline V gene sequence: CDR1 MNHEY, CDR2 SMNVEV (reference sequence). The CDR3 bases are TGTGCCAGCAGTTCTCGGCGGGTCGGCGACTACGAGCAGTACTTC. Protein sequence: CASSSRRVGDYEQYF.

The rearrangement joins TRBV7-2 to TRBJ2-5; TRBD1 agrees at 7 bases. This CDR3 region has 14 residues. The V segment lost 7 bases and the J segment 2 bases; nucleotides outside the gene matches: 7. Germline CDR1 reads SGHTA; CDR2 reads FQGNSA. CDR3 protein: CASNHPGQQETQYF. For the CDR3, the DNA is TGTGCCAGCAACCACCCGGGACAGCAAGAGACCCAGTACTTC.

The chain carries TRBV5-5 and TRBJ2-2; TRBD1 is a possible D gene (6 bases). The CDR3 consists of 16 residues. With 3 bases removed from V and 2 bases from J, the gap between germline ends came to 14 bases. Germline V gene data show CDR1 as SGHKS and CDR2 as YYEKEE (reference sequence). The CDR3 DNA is TGTGCCAGCAGCTCCACCGTGGGGGCCAACACCGGGGAGCTGTTTTTT. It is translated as CASSSTVGANTGELFF.

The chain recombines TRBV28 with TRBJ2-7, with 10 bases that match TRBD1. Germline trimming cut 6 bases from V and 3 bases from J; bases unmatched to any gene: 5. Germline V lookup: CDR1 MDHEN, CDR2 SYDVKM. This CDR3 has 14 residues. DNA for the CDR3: TGTGCCAGCAGAACGACAGGGGGCTTCTACGAGCAGTACTTC. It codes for CASRTTGGFYEQYF.

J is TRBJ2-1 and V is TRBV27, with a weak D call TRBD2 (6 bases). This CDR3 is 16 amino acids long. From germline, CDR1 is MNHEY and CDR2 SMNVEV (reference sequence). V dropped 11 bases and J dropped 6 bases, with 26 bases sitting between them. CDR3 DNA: TGTGCCGCTATGCAATCAAGCGCGGGATCTCGCAATGAGCAGTTCTTC. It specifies CAAMQSSAGSRNEQFF.

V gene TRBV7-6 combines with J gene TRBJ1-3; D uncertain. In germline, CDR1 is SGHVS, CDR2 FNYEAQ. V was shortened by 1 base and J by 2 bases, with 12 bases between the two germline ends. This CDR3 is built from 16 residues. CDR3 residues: CASSLGFYGTGNTIYF. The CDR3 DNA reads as TGTGCCAGCAGCTTAGGGTTTTACGGAACTGGAAACACCATATATTTT.

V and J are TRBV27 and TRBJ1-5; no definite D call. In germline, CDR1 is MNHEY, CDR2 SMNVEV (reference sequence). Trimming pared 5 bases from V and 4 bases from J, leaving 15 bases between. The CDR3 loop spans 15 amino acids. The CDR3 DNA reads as TGTGCCAGCAGTCGCGTGGGGTTCCCAAATCAGCCCCAGCATTTT. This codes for CASSRVGFPNQPQHF.

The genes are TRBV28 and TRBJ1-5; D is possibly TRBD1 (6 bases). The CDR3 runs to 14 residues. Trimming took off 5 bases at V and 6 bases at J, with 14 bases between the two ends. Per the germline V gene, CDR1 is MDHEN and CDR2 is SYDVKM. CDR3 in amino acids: CASSPNRAGQPQHF. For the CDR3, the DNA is TGTGCCAGCAGTCCTAACAGGGCGGGTCAGCCCCAGCATTTT.

CDR3 sequence reads: CATSRDVLGGDEKLFF. CDR3 nucleotide sequence: TGTGCCACCAGCAGAGATGTTCTAGGGGGCGATGAAAAACTGTTTTTT. The rearrangement joins TRBV15 to TRBJ1-4, with 7 bases fitting TRBD1. The CDR3 sequence is 16 residues long. Germline V gene sequence: CDR1 LNHNV, CDR2 YYDKDF (reference sequence). With V trimmed by 0 bases and J by 6 bases, 7 bases remained unmatched.

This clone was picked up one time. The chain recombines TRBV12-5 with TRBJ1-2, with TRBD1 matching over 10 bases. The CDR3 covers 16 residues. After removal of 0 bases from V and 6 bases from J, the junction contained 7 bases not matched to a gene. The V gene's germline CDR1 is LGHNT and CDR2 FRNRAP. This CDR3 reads CASGLVFYGQGDGYTF. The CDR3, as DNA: TGTGCTAGTGGTTTGGTCTTCTACGGACAGGGGGATGGCTACACCTTC. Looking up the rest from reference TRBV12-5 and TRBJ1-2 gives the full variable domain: DARVTQTPRHKVTEMGQEVTMRCQPILGHNTVFWYRQTMMQGLELLAYFRNRAPLDDSGMPKDRFSAEMPDATLATLKIQPSEPRDSAVYFCASGLVFYGQGDGYTFGSGTRLTVV.

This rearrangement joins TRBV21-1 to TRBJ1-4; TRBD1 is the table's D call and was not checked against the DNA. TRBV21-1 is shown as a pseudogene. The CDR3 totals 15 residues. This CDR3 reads CAKNTGNGTNEKLFF. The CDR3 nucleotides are TGTGCCAAAAATACAGGGAATGGGACTAATGAAAAACTGTTTTTT.

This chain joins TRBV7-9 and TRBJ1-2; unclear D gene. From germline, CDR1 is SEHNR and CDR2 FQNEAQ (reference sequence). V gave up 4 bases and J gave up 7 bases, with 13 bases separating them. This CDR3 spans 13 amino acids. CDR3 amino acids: CASSSRTAGGYTF. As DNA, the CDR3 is TGTGCCAGCAGCTCAAGGACGGCGGGTGGCTACACCTTC.

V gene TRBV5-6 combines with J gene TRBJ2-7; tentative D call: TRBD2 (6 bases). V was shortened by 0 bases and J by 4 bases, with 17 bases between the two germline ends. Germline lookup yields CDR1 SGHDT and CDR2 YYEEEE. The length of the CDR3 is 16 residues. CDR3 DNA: TGTGCCAGCAGCTTGGGCCCCCCGGGGAGGAGGTACGAGCAGTACTTC. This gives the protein CASSLGPPGRRYEQYF.

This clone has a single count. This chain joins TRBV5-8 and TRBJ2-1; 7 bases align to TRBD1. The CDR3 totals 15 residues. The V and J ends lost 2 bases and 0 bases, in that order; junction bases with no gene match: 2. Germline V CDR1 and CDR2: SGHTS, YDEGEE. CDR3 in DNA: TGTGCCAGCAGCTTTTGGGACAGCTCCTACAATGAGCAGTTCTTC. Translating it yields CASSFWDSSYNEQFF.

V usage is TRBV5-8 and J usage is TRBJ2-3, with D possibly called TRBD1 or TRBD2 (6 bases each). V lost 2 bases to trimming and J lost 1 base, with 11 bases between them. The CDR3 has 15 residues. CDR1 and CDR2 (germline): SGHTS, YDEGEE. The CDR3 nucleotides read TGTGCCAGCAGCTTAGGGGGGCTGGGCACAGATACGCAGTATTTT. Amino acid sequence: CASSLGGLGTDTQYF.

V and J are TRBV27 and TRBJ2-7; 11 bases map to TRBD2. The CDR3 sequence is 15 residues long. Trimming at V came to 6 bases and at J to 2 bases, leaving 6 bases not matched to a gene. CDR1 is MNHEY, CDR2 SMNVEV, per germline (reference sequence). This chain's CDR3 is CASRITSGRTYEQYF. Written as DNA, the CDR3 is TGTGCCAGCAGAATCACTAGCGGGAGAACCTACGAGCAGTACTTC.

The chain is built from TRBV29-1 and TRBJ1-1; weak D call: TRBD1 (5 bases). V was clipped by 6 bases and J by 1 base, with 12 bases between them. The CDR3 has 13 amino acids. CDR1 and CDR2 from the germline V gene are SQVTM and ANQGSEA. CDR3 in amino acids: CSVSKGANTEAFF. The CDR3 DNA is TGCAGCGTATCGAAAGGGGCGAACACTGAAGCTTTCTTT.